The present T cell receptor beta chain was sequenced within a study of blood T cell repertoires in COVID-19. Assay used: immunoSEQ multiplex PCR; TCRdb lists only in-frame clones, some missing. The sample lists 78,000 or so clones, approximately 83% occurring once. The CDR3 spans 14 residues. The germline gives CDR1 SNHLY, CDR2 FYNNEI. The V and J ends lost 4 bases and 6 bases respectively, with 13 bases between them. This clonotype originated in a human donor in a cohort sampled during active COVID-19. The genes are TRBV2 and TRBJ2-1, with D maybe TRBD2 (5 bases). Sequencing input: peripheral blood. As DNA, the CDR3 is TGTGCCAGCAGTGCAACACGAGGGCCCAATGAGCAGTTCTTC. Its protein product is CASSATRGPNEQFF.